This T cell receptor (beta chain) was obtained from a study of CD8+CD57+ T cells in acquired aplastic anemia. Study information: Sorted cells (CD4+ and CD8+) yielded DNA amounts that averaged about 2.9 ug. Whole-study findings and limits: Common to patients and controls were twenty-nine CD8+ CDR3 sequences.

This clonotype showed up many times. Its antigen is undetermined. Germline assignment: CDR1 SGHAT and CDR2 FQNNGV. V lost 1 base to trimming and J lost 1 base; unmatched junction nucleotides: 5. This CDR3 region has 17 residues. Genomic DNA, the template, was used for profiling of the TCR beta VDJ and CDR3. TCRdb re-analysed the reads in MiXCR, keeping a single row per CDR3 protein. Of about 160,000 distinct CDR3 sequences detected, 48% appear once; the ten largest clones hold around a third. All sequencing subjects had displayed CD8+CD57+ cell expansion on flow cytometry. The cohort consisted entirely of patients having severe acquired aplastic anemia. All patients were therapy-naive when blood was sampled.

The specimen sequenced was sorted CD4+, CD8+, or CD8+CD57+ T cells (not recorded which) from PBMCs. This TCR derives from a human donor with aplastic anemia. V is TRBV11-2 and J is TRBJ2-1; 9 nucleotides line up with TRBD2. The CDR3 protein is CASSLGVAGVSYNEQFF. In DNA form, the CDR3 reads TGTGCCAGCAGCTTAGGGGTAGCGGGGGTTTCCTACAATGAGCAGTTCTTC.